Sequencing of this T cell receptor beta chain was carried out in a study of cytomegalovirus exposure and HLA in healthy donors. At the level of the study: About 79 million unique TCRs from HLA-typed donors were held in an early data release. General study findings and limits: What TCR beta sequences reportedly achieved was accurate prediction of HLA-A and HLA-B alleles in most subjects. Later work showed greater clonal expansion in HLA-associated TCR beta chains than in equally common others.

As regards this clone: Antigen: not known.

PCR amplification relied on 60 Vbeta primers (plus 13 Jbeta primers). Profiling relied on immunoSEQ multiplex PCR, and the TCRdb table lists in-frame clones only, not all of them. The sample holds 150,000 to 160,000 clones; under 85% are singletons and the top ten take 2.8%. Sequencing input: PBMCs. This TCR was sampled from a man aged 18 to 29 in good health and CMV-seronegative.

This chain's CDR3 is CASSRQGLNTEAFF. As DNA, the CDR3 is TGTGCCAGCAGCCGACAGGGCCTTAACACTGAAGCTTTCTTT. The rearrangement uses TRBV6-5 and TRBJ1-1; 7 bases align to TRBD1. The V segment lost 6 bases and the J segment 2 bases; nucleotides outside the gene matches: 6. Germline-derived CDR1 and CDR2 are MNHEY and SVGAGI. The CDR3 consists of 14 residues.